The 29 T cell receptor beta chains below come from one sample, sequenced in a study of T cells expressing NK-cell markers. Reanalyzing the 5' RACE reads, TCRdb keeps one entry per CDR3 protein, without DNA. The sample data list 400,000 to 500,000 distinct CDR3 sequences. Sequenced: blood T cells: a sorted CD56 or NKG2C T cell subset, CD4+ or CD8+ T cells, or bulk PBMC T cells (not recorded which). The source of these receptors is a woman aged 18-69 years in good health.

The chain is built from TRBV18 and TRBJ1-2. The CDR3 covers 14 residues. Germline CDR1 reads KGHSH; CDR2 reads LQKENI. The CDR3 spells CASSFRRNNYGYTF.

The V and J genes are TRBV6-2 or TRBV6-3 and TRBJ2-2. Germline V CDR1 and CDR2: MNHEY, SVGEGT. The CDR3 extends over 13 amino acids. CDR3 amino acids: CASSTQNTGELFF.

The chain uses TRBV29-1 and TRBJ2-1; lacking DNA, the TRBD2 call made by TCRdb goes unchecked. The germline CDR1 and CDR2 sequences are SQVTM and ANQGSEA. CDR3 length: 15 residues. CDR3 amino acids: CSVDLWTSGDNEQFF.

The J gene is TRBJ2-1, the V gene TRBV4-2; TCRdb selects TRBD1, and the lack of DNA leaves this call unchecked. The length of the CDR3 is 16 residues. Germline V CDR1 and CDR2: LGHNA, YNFKEQ. CDR3 sequence reads: CASSQDTEGQDLEQFF.

The chain links TRBV11-2 to TRBJ2-3; TCRdb picks TRBD2, but there is no DNA to check that call. Looked up from germline, CDR1 is SGHAT and CDR2 is FQNNGV. The CDR3 spans 15 residues. The CDR3 is CASRRAGGGTDTQYF.

The chain combines TRBV5-1 with TRBJ1-2. CDR1 and CDR2 from the germline V gene are SGHRS and YFSETQ. The CDR3 covers 14 residues. CDR3 residues: CASSLGQGLDGYTF.

This chain joins TRBV12-5 and TRBJ2-3; the D call of TRBD2 rests on TCRdb alone, since no DNA is present to check it. Germline V gene data show CDR1 as LGHNT and CDR2 as FRNRAP. CDR3 size: 18 residues. CDR3 sequence reads: CASGLVPGLAGGRDTQYF.

J is TRBJ2-3 and V is TRBV3-1; the TCRdb call, TRBD2, lacks DNA for checking. The CDR3 consists of 17 residues. The germline gives CDR1 LGHDT, CDR2 YNNKEL (reference sequence). The CDR3 reads CASSQVTTSALEDTQYF.

This chain links TRBV7-2 with TRBJ2-7; TCRdb proposes TRBD1, but this gene call is untestable without DNA. Germline V lookup: CDR1 SGHTA, CDR2 FQGNSA. The CDR3 extends over 14 amino acids. The CDR3 spells CASFLQGTSYEQYF. Full variable domain (missing parts from reference TRBV7-2 and TRBJ2-7): GAGVSQSPSNKVTEKGKDVELRCDPISGHTALYWYRQSLGQGLEFLIYFQGNSAPDKSGLPSDRFSAERTGGSVSTLTIQRTQQEDSAVYLCASFLQGTSYEQYFGPGTRLTVT.

V and J are TRBV20-1 and TRBJ2-3; TCRdb calls TRBD2, which cannot be checked without DNA. The CDR3 loop spans 16 amino acids. Per germline, CDR1 DFQATT and CDR2 SNEGSKA (reference sequence). CDR3 loop: CSARDEAGGHRDTQYF.

The V gene is TRBV27, the J gene TRBJ2-1; TCRdb proposes TRBD2, but this gene call is untestable without DNA. Germline CDR1 and CDR2: MNHEY and SMNVEV (reference sequence). The CDR3 runs 15 residues. CDR3 loop: CASIPASGAYNEQFF.

The rearrangement joins TRBV29-1 to TRBJ2-3; TCRdb gives TRBD2 as the D gene, but with no DNA this cannot be confirmed. Germline V CDR1 and CDR2: SQVTM, ANQGSEA. CDR3 length: 13 amino acids. This CDR3 reads CSVEWRAGDTQYF.

The chain joins TRBV6-1 to TRBJ1-2. The CDR3 extends over 13 amino acids. CDR1 is MNHNS and CDR2 is SASEGT in the germline V gene. CDR3 protein: CASSLPSSYGYTF.

This chain connects TRBV20-1 to TRBJ2-1; the TRBD2 assignment by TCRdb is unverifiable without DNA. Germline-derived CDR1 and CDR2 are DFQATT and SNEGSKA (reference sequence). CDR3 length: 17 residues. The CDR3 protein is CSAPGGLAGRPYNEQFF.

This chain joins TRBV7-2 and TRBJ1-6. In germline, CDR1 is SGHTA, CDR2 FQGNSA. The CDR3 loop spans 13 amino acids. The CDR3 loop reads CASSLEANSPLHF. The whole variable domain, filled in from reference TRBV7-2 and TRBJ1-6, reads GAGVSQSPSNKVTEKGKDVELRCDPISGHTALYWYRQSLGQGLEFLIYFQGNSAPDKSGLPSDRFSAERTGGSVSTLTIQRTQQEDSAVYLCASSLEANSPLHFGNGTRLTVT.

V and J are TRBV12-3 or TRBV12-4 and TRBJ2-3; absent DNA, TCRdb's TRBD1 call cannot be checked. CDR3 length: 14 residues. CDR3: CASRIQGITDTQYF.

V usage is TRBV2 and J usage is TRBJ1-6; no DNA is available, so the TRBD1 call from TCRdb remains unchecked. Germline CDR1 and CDR2: SNHLY and FYNNEI. CDR3 length: 14 amino acids. The chain's CDR3 is CASNRVPYNSPLHF.

The genes are TRBV29-1 and TRBJ1-4; the D gene TCRdb calls, TRBD1, cannot be checked with no DNA. CDR3 size: 12 residues. Germline V gene lookup returns CDR1 SQVTM and CDR2 ANQGSEA. The CDR3 here is CSVGRPNEKLFF.

The V and J genes are TRBV12-3 or TRBV12-4 and TRBJ2-5. The CDR3 runs to 13 residues. The CDR3 reads CASTDRNLETQYF.

J is TRBJ2-2 and V is TRBV28; the D call of TRBD1 rests on TCRdb alone, since no DNA is present to check it. The CDR3 extends over 15 amino acids. Germline V lookup: CDR1 MDHEN, CDR2 SYDVKM. This CDR3 reads CASSPGPANTGELFF.

V and J are TRBV29-1 and TRBJ2-7. Germline-derived CDR1 and CDR2 are SQVTM and ANQGSEA. The CDR3 contains 15 residues. CDR3 residues: CSVEDTQGTPYEQYF.

The chain recombines TRBV5-6 with TRBJ2-1; TCRdb's D call, TRBD2, is unchecked because there is no DNA. From germline, CDR1 is SGHDT and CDR2 YYEEEE. The length of the CDR3 is 16 residues. The CDR3 reads CASSPFKRADYNEQFF.

V usage is TRBV5-1 and J usage is TRBJ2-3; TCRdb designates TRBD1, a call that cannot be tested without DNA. Per the germline V gene, CDR1 is SGHRS and CDR2 is YFSETQ. The CDR3 extends over 13 amino acids. CDR3 region: CASSPPGLDTQYF.

The chain couples TRBV20-1 to TRBJ2-1; TCRdb picks TRBD2, but there is no DNA to check that call. This CDR3 spans 12 amino acids. Germline V lookup: CDR1 DFQATT, CDR2 SNEGSKA (reference sequence). The CDR3 loop is CSAPLGLAGGFF.

The genes are TRBV2 and TRBJ1-2. In germline, CDR1 is SNHLY, CDR2 FYNNEI. The CDR3 has 13 amino acids. The chain's CDR3 is CASTERVHYGYTF. Full variable domain (rest looked up from reference TRBV2 and TRBJ1-2): EPEVTQTPSHQVTQMGQEVILRCVPISNHLYFYWYRQILGQKVEFLVSFYNNEISEKSEIFDDQFSVERPDGSNFTLKIRSTKLEDSAMYFCASTERVHYGYTFGSGTRLTVV.

CDR3 loop: CASSQAAGPGAHYNEQFF. This chain uses TRBV3-1 with TRBJ2-1; TCRdb proposes TRBD1, but this gene call is untestable without DNA. The germline V gene encodes CDR1 LGHDT and CDR2 YNNKEL (reference sequence). The CDR3 is 18 amino acids.

The chain employs TRBV7-9 and TRBJ2-1. The germline gives CDR1 SEHNR, CDR2 FQNEAQ (reference sequence). This CDR3 has 16 residues. This CDR3 reads CASSPGLLGAYNEQFF.

This chain joins TRBV25-1 and TRBJ1-3. Germline V gene lookup returns CDR1 MGHDK and CDR2 SYGVNS. This CDR3 spans 13 amino acids. The CDR3 region is CASSIMSGNTIYF. The whole variable domain, filled in from reference TRBV25-1 and TRBJ1-3, reads EADIYQTPRYLVIGTGKKITLECSQTMGHDKMYWYQQDPGMELHLIHYSYGVNSTEKGDLSSESTVSRIRTEHFPLTLESARPSHTSQYLCASSIMSGNTIYFGEGSWLTVV.

The chain has TRBV28 and TRBJ2-1. The CDR3 sequence is 16 residues long. Germline assignment: CDR1 MDHEN and CDR2 SYDVKM. Here the CDR3 reads CASPPPRSESYNEQFF.